This T cell receptor beta chain was observed in a study of cytomegalovirus exposure and HLA in healthy donors. General study results and limits: According to reports, the classifier identified cytomegalovirus status with high specificity and sensitivity. Researchers reportedly found TCR beta sequences accurately predicted most subjects' HLA-A and HLA-B alleles.

V gave up 2 bases and J gave up 7 bases, with 12 bases separating them. Germline V gives CDR1 MDHEN, CDR2 SYDVKM. The CDR3 has 14 amino acids. About this clone itself: Its antigen is currently unknown.

In the PCR, 60 Vbeta and 13 Jbeta primers were used. Original analysis: Per a later analysis, the number of unique TCR beta chains was around 79 million, of which about 11 million were shared. Sequenced by immunoSEQ multiplex PCR; TCRdb stores in-frame clones only, minus some. Clonal size and the V and J genes are those of that table, whereas D and trimming came from the DNA. The sample lists about 94,000 clones, approximately 69% occurring once. This receptor was identified in a man younger than 40 in good health and CMV-seropositive. Sequencing was carried out using PBMCs. The V call is TRBV28, the J call TRBJ1-5; D may be TRBD1 (6 bases). The CDR3 loop reads CASSLIQGYQPQHF. CDR3 DNA sequence: TGTGCCAGCAGTTTAATACAGGGTTACCAGCCCCAGCATTTT. Based on the CDR3 plus reference TRBV28 and TRBJ1-5, the full variable domain is DVKVTQSSRYLVKRTGEKVFLECVQDMDHENMFWYRQDPGLGLRLIYFSYDVKMKEKGDIPEGYSVSREKKERFSLILESASTNQTSMYLCASSLIQGYQPQHFGDGTRLSIL.